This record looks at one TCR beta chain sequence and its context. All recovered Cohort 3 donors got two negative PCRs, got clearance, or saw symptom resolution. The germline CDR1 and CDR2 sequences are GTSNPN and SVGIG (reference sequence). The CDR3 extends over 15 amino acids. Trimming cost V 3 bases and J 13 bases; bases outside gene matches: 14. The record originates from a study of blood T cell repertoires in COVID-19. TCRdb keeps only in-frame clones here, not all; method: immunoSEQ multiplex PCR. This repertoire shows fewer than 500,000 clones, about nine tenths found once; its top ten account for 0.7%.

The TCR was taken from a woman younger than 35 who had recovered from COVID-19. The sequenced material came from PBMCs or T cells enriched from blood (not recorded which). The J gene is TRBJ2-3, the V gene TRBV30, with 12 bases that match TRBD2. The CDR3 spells CAWSSILAGGAEKYF. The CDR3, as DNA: TGTGCCTGGAGCTCGATACTAGCGGGGGGCGCCGAGAAGTATTTT.